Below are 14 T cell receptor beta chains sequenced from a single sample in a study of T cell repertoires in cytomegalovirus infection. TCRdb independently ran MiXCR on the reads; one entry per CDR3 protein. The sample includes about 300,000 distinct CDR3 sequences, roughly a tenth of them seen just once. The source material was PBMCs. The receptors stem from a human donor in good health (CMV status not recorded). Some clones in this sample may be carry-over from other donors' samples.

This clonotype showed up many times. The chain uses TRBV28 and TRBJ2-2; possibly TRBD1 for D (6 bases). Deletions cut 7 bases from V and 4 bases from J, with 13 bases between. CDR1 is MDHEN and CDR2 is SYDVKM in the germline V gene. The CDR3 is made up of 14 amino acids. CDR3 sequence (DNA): TGTGCCAGCAAACAGGGTATATCCACCGGGGAGCTGTTTTTT. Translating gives CASKQGISTGELFF.

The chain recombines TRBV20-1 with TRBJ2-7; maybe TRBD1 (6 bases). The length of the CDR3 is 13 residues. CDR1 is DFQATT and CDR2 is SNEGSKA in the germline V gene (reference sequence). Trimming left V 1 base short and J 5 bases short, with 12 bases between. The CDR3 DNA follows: TGCAGTGCTAGAGCCGCAGGGGCCCACGAGCAGTACGTC. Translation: CSARAAGAHEQYV.

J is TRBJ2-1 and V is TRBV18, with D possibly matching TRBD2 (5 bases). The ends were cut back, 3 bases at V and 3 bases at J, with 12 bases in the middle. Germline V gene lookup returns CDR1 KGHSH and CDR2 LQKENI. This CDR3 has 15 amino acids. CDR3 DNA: TGTGCCAGCTCACCGCCAGAGGGAAGCTACAATGAGCAGTTCTTC. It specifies CASSPPEGSYNEQFF.

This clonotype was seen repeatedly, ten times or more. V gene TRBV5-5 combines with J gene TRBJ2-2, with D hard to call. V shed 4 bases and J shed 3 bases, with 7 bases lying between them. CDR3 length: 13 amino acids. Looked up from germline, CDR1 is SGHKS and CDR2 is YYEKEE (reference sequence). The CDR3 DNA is TGTGCCAGCAGCCCGGCATACACCGGGGAGCTGTTTTTT. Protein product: CASSPAYTGELFF.

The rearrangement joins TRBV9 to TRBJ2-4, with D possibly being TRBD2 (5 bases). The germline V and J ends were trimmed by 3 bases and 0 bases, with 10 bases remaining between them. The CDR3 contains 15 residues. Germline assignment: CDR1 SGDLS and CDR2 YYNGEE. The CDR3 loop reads CASSAGILAKNIQYF. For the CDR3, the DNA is TGTGCCAGCAGCGCCGGGATTCTAGCCAAAAACATTCAGTACTTC.

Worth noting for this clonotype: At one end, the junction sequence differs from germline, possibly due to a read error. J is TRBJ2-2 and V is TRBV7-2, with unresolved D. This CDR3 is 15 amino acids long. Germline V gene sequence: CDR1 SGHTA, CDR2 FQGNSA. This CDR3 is CASSTGGRNIGELFF. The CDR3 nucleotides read TGTGCCAGCAGCACCGGTGGGCGAAACATCGGGGAGCTGTTTTTT.

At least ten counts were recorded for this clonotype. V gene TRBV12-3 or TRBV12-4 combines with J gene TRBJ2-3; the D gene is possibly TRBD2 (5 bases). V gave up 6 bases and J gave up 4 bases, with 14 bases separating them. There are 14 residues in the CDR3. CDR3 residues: CASRPTRGADTQYF. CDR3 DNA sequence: TGTGCCAGCAGACCCACTAGAGGCGCAGATACGCAGTATTTT.

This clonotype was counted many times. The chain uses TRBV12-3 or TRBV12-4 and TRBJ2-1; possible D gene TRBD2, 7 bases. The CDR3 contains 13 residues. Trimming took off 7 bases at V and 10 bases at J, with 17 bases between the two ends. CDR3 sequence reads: CASKGEGGYEQFF. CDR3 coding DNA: TGTGCCAGCAAAGGGGAGGGGGGGTACGAGCAGTTCTTC.

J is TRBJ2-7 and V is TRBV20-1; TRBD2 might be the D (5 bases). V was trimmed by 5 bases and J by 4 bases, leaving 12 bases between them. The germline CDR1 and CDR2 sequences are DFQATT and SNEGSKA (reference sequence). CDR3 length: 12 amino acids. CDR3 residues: CSAPVAGYEQYV. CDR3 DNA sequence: TGCAGTGCTCCCGTGGCGGGTTACGAGCAGTACGTC.

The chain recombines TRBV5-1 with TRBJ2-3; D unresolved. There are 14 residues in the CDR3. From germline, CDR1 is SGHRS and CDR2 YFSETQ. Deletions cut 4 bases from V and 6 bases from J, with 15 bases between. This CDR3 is CASSPAGVVDTQYF. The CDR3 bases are TGCGCCAGCAGCCCCGCTGGAGTTGTGGATACGCAGTATTTT.

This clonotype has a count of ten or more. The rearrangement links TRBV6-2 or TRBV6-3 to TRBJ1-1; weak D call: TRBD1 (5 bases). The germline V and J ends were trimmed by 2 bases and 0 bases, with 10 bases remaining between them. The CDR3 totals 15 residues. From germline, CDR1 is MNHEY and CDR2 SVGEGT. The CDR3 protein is CASSYTPGVNTEAFF. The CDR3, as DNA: TGTGCCAGCAGTTACACCCCGGGGGTGAACACTGAAGCTTTCTTT.

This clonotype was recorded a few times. In DNA form, the CDR3 reads TGTGCCAGCAGTTTATGGACCCCGGGTCGTAGCGCGAACACCGGGGAGCTGTTTTTT. Translating gives CASSLWTPGRSANTGELFF. The rearrangement uses TRBV28 and TRBJ2-2; possible D gene TRBD2, 5 bases. Germline CDR1 MDHEN, CDR2 SYDVKM. Trimming pared 0 bases from V and 0 bases from J, leaving 17 bases between. The CDR3 has 19 amino acids. Full variable domain (outside the CDR3, taken from reference TRBV28 and TRBJ2-2): DVKVTQSSRYLVKRTGEKVFLECVQDMDHENMFWYRQDPGLGLRLIYFSYDVKMKEKGDIPEGYSVSREKKERFSLILESASTNQTSMYLCASSLWTPGRSANTGELFFGEGSRLTVL.

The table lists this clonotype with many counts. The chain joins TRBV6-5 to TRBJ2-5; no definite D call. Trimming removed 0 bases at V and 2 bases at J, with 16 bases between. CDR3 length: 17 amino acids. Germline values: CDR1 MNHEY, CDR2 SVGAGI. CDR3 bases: TGTGCCAGCAGTTACTCGAACCGTCCGTACCCTCAAGAGACCCAGTACTTC. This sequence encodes CASSYSNRPYPQETQYF.

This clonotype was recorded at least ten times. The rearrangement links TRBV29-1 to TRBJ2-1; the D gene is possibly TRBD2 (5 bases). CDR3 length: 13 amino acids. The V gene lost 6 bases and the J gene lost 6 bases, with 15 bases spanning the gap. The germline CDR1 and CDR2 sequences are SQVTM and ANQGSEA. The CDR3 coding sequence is TGCAGCGTGGAGGACTCTCCGGGCAATGAGCAGTTCTTC. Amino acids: CSVEDSPGNEQFF.